This TCR beta chain was found in a study of T cells in Graves' hyperthyroidism and ophthalmopathy (dated by TCRdb to between 2017 and 2020). In terms of the full investigation: Peripheral blood was collected at initial diagnosis, before any treatment. After sampling, hyperthyroidism patients received methimazole starting at 30 mg daily, and ophthalmopathy patients received high-dose intravenous methylprednisolone. Thyroid tissue and blood T-cell repertoires from about 6 Graves' hyperthyroidism patients were also compared in the study. To identify TCR V-J signatures that set the groups apart, the researchers used a discovery cohort of 100 patients, made up of 40 to 45 with Graves' ophthalmopathy and 55 to 65 with stable Graves' hyperthyroidism. The 90 or so discovery patients were randomly split 7:3 into training and test sets. The paper describes TCR Vbeta CDR3 sequencing of 135 peripheral blood samples, made up of roughly 45 ophthalmopathy patients, around 78 hyperthyroidism patients and around 17 progressor patients. Prospective prediction of ophthalmopathy was tested in an independent validation cohort of approximately 19 hyperthyroidism patients and 15 to 17 patients who later progressed to ophthalmopathy.

Stable Graves' hyperthyroidism was defined as the absence of progression to ophthalmopathy over 18 months of follow-up. The hyperthyroidism patients were between 18 and 65 years old and newly diagnosed, with a disease duration of less than 2 months. Any patient with an uncontrolled infection, another autoimmune disease, pregnancy or lactation was excluded. Diagnoses were established on the basis of clinical symptoms, serum thyroxine and TRAb, thyroid ultrasound, and orbital computed tomography. Ficoll-Paque density gradient centrifugation was used to isolate PBMCs from around 9.1 ml of fresh peripheral blood. Total RNA was extracted using Trizol reagent, and RNA quality was assessed on an Agilent 2100 Bioanalyzer. The paper's findings and limits, for the study overall: In validation, progression to ophthalmopathy was predicted by the model with 65% to 71% sensitivity and just over 72% specificity, a median of approximately 7.1 months before onset. No statistical method was used to fix the sample size in advance, and group allocation was not hidden from the investigators. Most expanded thyroid clonotypes (frequency above 0.001) were also found in blood, which suggests that blood repertoires may mirror thyroid immune responses. In cross-validation, a model built on a 13 V-J signature told ophthalmopathy apart from stable hyperthyroidism with less than 90% sensitivity and roughly 82% specificity, and in testing the same model reached 80%/75%.

The CDR3 holds 14 amino acids from the cysteine to the phenylalanine. Only the CDR3 part of the read is kept: 42 bases, read in frame from the first base. Trimming removed 2 bases from V and 5 bases from J, leaving 10 bases between the germline ends. CDR1 and CDR2 (LNHDA, SQIVND) derive from the germline V gene (reference sequence). The table lists this clonotype with many counts. The target of this receptor is not known. No clone much larger than this one lies a single base away; base qualities are absent. The TCR beta CDR3 regions were amplified from the RNA transcripts. For the first round of RT-PCR on the TCR CDR3, the HTBI primer set was used together with the Qiagen OneStep RT-PCR kit. Libraries were constructed in a second round of multiplex PCR, after which size selection and purification were carried out. Paired-end sequencing of the libraries was performed with 100 bp reads on an Illumina HiSeq2000. The source study handled its data this way. SOAPnuke was used to process the raw data, throwing out any read that contained adapters or uncalled bases, had a mean Phred below 15, or lacked an exact constant-primer or identifier match. COPE v1.2.5 was used to merge the high-quality paired reads, and each unique nucleotide sequence was defined as a clonotype. Clonotypes were aligned to IMGT TRBV, TRBD and TRBJ reference segments using MiTCR v1.1. Analysis was restricted to V-J combinations with a frequency above 0.0001, which covered roughly 99% of repertoires. A TCS score was defined as the ratio between F50 (clonal expansion) and ExV (chaos), using BLOSUM62-based TCRdist between CDR3 peptides within each V-J. Welch's t-statistics and random forest reduced approximately 520 V-J features to around 14, which were used in a naive Bayes classifier (R e1071). Thyroid-blood repertoire similarity was quantified with the Morisita-Horn index. In-frame beta chains were kept once TCRdb had trimmed the public reads at Q25 with fastp and called clones with MiXCR. When rows share a CDR3 protein, they turn into one entry using the most common DNA and genes. TCRdb assigned the V and J calls; the authors' analysis was not used. The sample data list roughly 840,000 distinct CDR3 sequences, and over 35% of these were observed just once. The ten largest clonotypes hold approximately 8.7% of the sample.

The source of this sequence is a man younger than 35 with Graves' hyperthyroidism. The sample comprised blood. The chain links TRBV19 with TRBJ1-5, with no reliable assignment of the D segment. The CDR3 here reads CASSIWSGDQPQHF. In nucleotides, the sequence is TGTGCCAGTAGTATATGGTCGGGAGATCAGCCCCAGCATTTT.